This T cell receptor (beta chain) was captured in a study of PD-1 blockade in classical Hodgkin lymphoma. The study's findings and limits: Healthy donors were reported to have higher baseline TCR diversity than newly diagnosed patients. Patients starting nivolumab under 1 year after ASCT were excluded. By C4D1 there was a significant rise in CD4+ TCR diversity but not in CD8+ TCR diversity.

Relapses following autologous stem cell transplantation were seen in all patients, with brentuximab vedotin exposure varying. Assay: immunoSEQ multiplex PCR; the TCRdb copy retains only in-frame clones and omits some. The profile shows more than 45,000 clones, approximately 90% of them singletons. This clone was observed once. Antigen specificity is unknown. This CDR3 comprises 15 residues. V was cut by 6 bases and J by 2 bases, with 16 bases left in between. Per the germline V gene, CDR1 is SNHLY and CDR2 is FYNNEI. V usage is TRBV2 and J usage is TRBJ2-5, with D perhaps assigned TRBD1 or TRBD2 (5 bases each). The specimen comprised peripheral blood mononuclear cells (PBMCs), sampled before the second cycle of nivolumab. This receptor was taken from a human donor with classical Hodgkin lymphoma. The CDR3 region has the DNA TGTGCCAGCAGAGAAATGCTGTGGGGGCAAGAGACCCAGTACTTC. Its protein is CASREMLWGQETQYF.